What follows is one T cell receptor (beta chain) and its context. These data are taken from a study of blood T cell repertoires in COVID-19. The CDR3 is 12 residues long. CDR1 and CDR2 (germline): GTSNPN, SVGIG (reference sequence). Trimming removed 0 bases from V and 4 bases from J, with 5 bases in between. The method was immunoSEQ multiplex PCR; TCRdb's version includes in-frame clones alone and lacks a portion of them. The sample consists of approximately 110,000 clones, 70% to 90% of them appearing once. The receptor comes from a human donor in a cohort sampled during active COVID-19. V usage is TRBV30 and J usage is TRBJ2-3; the D is unclear. Sequenced sample: peripheral blood. This chain's CDR3 is CAWSVAADTQYF. CDR3 coding DNA: TGTGCCTGGAGTGTAGCTGCAGATACGCAGTATTTT.